The following is a T cell receptor (beta chain) sequence with its context. What it binds is unknown. At one end, the junction sequence differs from germline, possibly due to a read error. The record originates from a study of Graves' ophthalmopathy and Graves' hyperthyroidism. CDR3 regions of TCR beta were amplified from RNA transcripts. RT-PCR was first run with HTBI primers, then multiplex PCR in a second round. MiXCR, run by TCRdb on the multiplex PCR reads, gives a single entry per CDR3 protein. This table has about 15,000 distinct CDR3 sequences, about 46% appearing once. The CDR3 spans 15 residues. The germline CDR1 and CDR2 sequences are SGHTA and FQGNSA. Broader study findings: Clonotypes were expanded in thyroid at above 0.001 frequency, and most also appeared in blood.

The V call is TRBV7-2, the J call TRBJ2-7, with 7 bases lining up with TRBD2. This clonotype was sampled from a woman aged 35 to 49 with stable Graves' hyperthyroidism. Material: peripheral blood. Here the CDR3 DNA reads TGTACCAGCGGCTTAGCGGGCGGGGCAACCTACGAGCAGTGCTTC. This codes for CTSGLAGGATYEQCF. Based on the CDR3 plus reference TRBV7-2 and TRBJ2-7, the full variable domain is GAGVSQSPSNKVTEKGKDVELRCDPISGHTALYWYRQSLGQGLEFLIYFQGNSAPDKSGLPSDRFSAERTGGSVSTLTIQRTQQEDSAVYLCTSGLAGGATYEQCFGPGTRLTVT.